This is a list of T cell receptor beta chains from one sample in a study of T cells in Graves' hyperthyroidism and ophthalmopathy. TCRdb analysed the multiplex PCR reads with MiXCR anew, one entry per CDR3 protein. The sample lists a few hundred thousand distinct CDR3 sequences; roughly 13% were seen once. Sequences were obtained from blood. The receptor set was obtained from a woman aged 40 to 55 with Graves' ophthalmopathy. Both conserved end residues are part of each CDR3. The D gene is left open where the match is weak. A clone size is listed for some rows: how often the clone was seen (once, few, many), or a class if it is expanded.

>TRBV27|13|TRBD1|TRBJ2-1|few
TGTGCCAGCAGCCAAGCAGGGGGCAATGAGCAGTTCTTC
CASSQAGGNEQFF
>TRBV11-2|14|TRBD1|TRBJ1-2|many
TGTGCCAGCAGCCCAGGGACAGGGGCCTATGGCTACACCTTC
CASSPGTGAYGYTF
>TRBV3-1|15|.|TRBJ2-2|.
TGTGCCAGCAGCCAAGATTGGAGTAGAGACGGGGAGCTGTTTTTT
CASSQDWSRDGELFF
>TRBV2|12|.|TRBJ1-2|few
TGTGCCAGCAGATGGGGCAACTATGGCTACACCTTC
CASRWGNYGYTF
>TRBV6-2/TRBV6-3|17|.|TRBJ2-5|many
TGTGCCAGCAGTTACTCAAGAGGACAAAGGGAGCGAGAGACCCAGTACTTC
CASSYSRGQRERETQYF
>TRBV6-1|13|.|TRBJ1-6|.
TGTGCCAGCAGCACTCTCCATAATTCACCCCTCCACTTT
CASSTLHNSPLHF
>TRBV24-1|13|TRBD1|TRBJ1-5|many
TGTGCCACCTCATCAGGGGGTAACCAGCCCCAGCATTTT
CATSSGGNQPQHF
>TRBV27|13|TRBD2|TRBJ2-4|.
TGTGCCAGCAGTTTTAGCGGGCAAAACATTCAGTACTTC
CASSFSGQNIQYF
>TRBV7-2|13|.|TRBJ2-6|.
TGTGCCTCCTTTCCTTCTGGGGCCAACGTCCTGACTTTC
CASFPSGANVLTF
>TRBV4-2|15|.|TRBJ1-1|few
TGTGCCAGCAGCTCACAACAGGGACAGAACACTGAAGCTTTCTTT
CASSSQQGQNTEAFF
>TRBV3-1|14|.|TRBJ1-1|few
TGTGCCAGCAGCCAAGAAATAAGATCGGCTGAAGCTTTCTTT
CASSQEIRSAEAFF
>TRBV20-1|14|.|TRBJ2-3|many
TGCAGTGCCCAATGGGGGGGCCCCACAGATACGCAGTATTTT
CSAQWGGPTDTQYF
>TRBV10-2|16|.|TRBJ2-3|few
TGCGCCAGCAGTGAGTTTGGGGGGGCGCCGGCGGGTACGCAGTATTTT
CASSEFGGAPAGTQYF
>TRBV20-1|11|.|TRBJ2-3|.
TGCAGTGCTCCCAGGGTAGATACGCAGTATTTT
CSAPRVDTQYF
>TRBV19|15|TRBD1|TRBJ1-5|few
TGTGCCAGTAGTGTGACAGGGAATAGCAATCAGCCCCAGCATTTT
CASSVTGNSNQPQHF
>TRBV12-5|14|.|TRBJ2-5|many
TGTGCTAGTGGTTTGGCCGACAGAGAAGAGACCCAGTACTTC
CASGLADREETQYF
>TRBV5-6|17|TRBD2|TRBJ2-7|many
TGTGCCAGCAGCTTGGATTTGGGACTAGCTCCGACCTACGAGCAGTACTTC
CASSLDLGLAPTYEQYF
>TRBV29-1|16|TRBD2|TRBJ2-1|many
TGCAGCGTTGAGTTAGCAGCGGGAGTGAACTACAATGAGCAGTTCTTC
CSVELAAGVNYNEQFF
>TRBV11-1|15|TRBD1|TRBJ1-1|many
TGTGCCAGCAGCTACTCCAGGGGGCGCGGCACTGAAGCTTTCTTT
CASSYSRGRGTEAFF
>TRBV19|16|TRBD1|TRBJ1-4|many
TGTGCCAGTAGTCGAGACCAACAGGGGTCTAATGAAAAACTGTTTTTT
CASSRDQQGSNEKLFF
>TRBV7-2|14|.|TRBJ1-3|many
TGTGCCAGCAGCTGGGGGGACTCTGGAAACACCATATATTTT
CASSWGDSGNTIYF
>TRBV30|14|.|TRBJ2-1|many
TGTGCCTGGAGTGTACTCGACGTTAGTATGTCGCAGTTCTTC
CAWSVLDVSMSQFF
>TRBV27|16|.|TRBJ1-4|.
TGTGCCAGCAGTTTATCGATCCGGGCAGCCCATGAAAAACTGTTTTTT
CASSLSIRAAHEKLFF
>TRBV5-6|13|.|TRBJ1-2|many
TGTGCCAGCACAAGAGACAGACTCTATGGCTACACCTTC
CASTRDRLYGYTF
>TRBV18|16|TRBD1|TRBJ2-2|.
TGTGCCAGCTCACCTAGGACAGGGGAGAGCACCGGGGAGCTGTTTTTT
CASSPRTGESTGELFF
>TRBV12-3/TRBV12-4|15|.|TRBJ2-7|many
TGTGCCAGCAGTTTCGGGGGCGCGGGTCTCTACGAGCAGTACTTC
CASSFGGAGLYEQYF
>TRBV27|17|.|TRBJ2-6|many
TGTGCCAGCAGTTTGCGGTCCCAGGGCCCCGGGGCCAACGTCCTGACTTTC
CASSLRSQGPGANVLTF
>TRBV5-4|17|.|TRBJ2-3|.
TGTGCCAGCGGCTTGGCCGGGGCCTACCGATCCTCGGATACGCAGTATTTT
CASGLAGAYRSSDTQYF
>TRBV6-1|18|.|TRBJ2-1|.
TGTGCCAGCAGTGGGGGGCTCGCAGGGCCTAGCTCCTACAATGAGCAGTTCTTC
CASSGGLAGPSSYNEQFF
>TRBV7-8|17|TRBD1|TRBJ1-6|few
TGTGCCAGCAGCTACTGGGACAGAAGCTCCTATAATTCACCCCTCCACTTT
CASSYWDRSSYNSPLHF
>TRBV6-1|16|.|TRBJ2-2|.
TGTGCCAGCAGTCTCATTACAGGTGTCAGGACCGGGGAGCTGTTTTTT
CASSLITGVRTGELFF
>TRBV7-6|16|TRBD1|TRBJ2-5|.
TGTGCCAGCAGCTTAGGGACAGGGGTAATCAGTGGGACCCAGTACTTC
CASSLGTGVISGTQYF
>TRBV27|14|.|TRBJ2-3|many
TGTGCCAGCAGTTTACAGGACTTCACAGATACGCAGTATTTT
CASSLQDFTDTQYF
>TRBV3-1|14|.|TRBJ2-5|.
TGTGCCAGCAGCCATAACGGGGTTGGTGAGACCCAGTACTTC
CASSHNGVGETQYF
>TRBV28|15|.|TRBJ2-1|few
TGTGCCAGCAGTCCCCCCGGCTATTCGTACAATGAGGAGTTCTTC
CASSPPGYSYNEEFF
>TRBV18|15|.|TRBJ1-5|.
TGCGCCAGCACACCGGCCCACAATAGCAATCAGCCCCAGCATTTT
CASTPAHNSNQPQHF
>TRBV10-3|14|.|TRBJ2-2|.
TGTGCCATCAGTGAGCAGGGCGGCACCGGGGAGCTGTTTTTT
CAISEQGGTGELFF
>TRBV27|15|.|TRBJ2-1|.
TGTGCCAGCAGTTTGTTTTGGGGAGACTACAATGAGCAGTTCTTC
CASSLFWGDYNEQFF
>TRBV28|15|.|TRBJ1-6|many
TGTGCCAGCAGTTCCAGAAGCTCCTATAATTCACCCCTCCACTTT
CASSSRSSYNSPLHF
>TRBV6-4|13|.|TRBJ2-1|many
TGTGCCAGCAGTGAACAAAGCGGCAATGAGCAGTTCTTC
CASSEQSGNEQFF
>TRBV11-2|16|.|TRBJ2-5|many
TGTGCCAGCAGCCCTAGGGGGACGGGTCTTCAAGAGACCCAGTACTTC
CASSPRGTGLQETQYF
>TRBV20-1|14|.|TRBJ1-5|many
TGCAGTGCTAGAGGTGCCCAGGTTTGGCAGCCCCAGCATTTT
CSARGAQVWQPQHF
>TRBV5-1|13|.|TRBJ2-1|many
TGCGCCAGCAGCGTTGGGGTTGGGAATGAGCAGTTCTTC
CASSVGVGNEQFF
>TRBV12-5|16|TRBD2|TRBJ2-1|many
TGTGCTAGTGGCCTGATGGGACTAGCGGGAGTTGCTGAGCAGTTCTTC
CASGLMGLAGVAEQFF
>TRBV3-1|14|.|TRBJ1-1|many
TGTGCCAGCAGACCAGGGTCGGGGAACACTGAAGCTTTCTTT
CASRPGSGNTEAFF
>TRBV7-2|14|.|TRBJ2-7|many
TGTGCCAGCAGCTTAGACCCTCCTAGCTACGAGCAGTACTTC
CASSLDPPSYEQYF
>TRBV3-1|14|TRBD2|TRBJ2-1|many
TGTGCCAGCAGCCACCGGGGGGTTTGGAATGAGCAGTTCTTC
CASSHRGVWNEQFF
>TRBV30|14|.|TRBJ1-5|once
TGTGCCTGGAGTGGAGGGTATAGCAATCAGCCCCAGCATTTT
CAWSGGYSNQPQHF
>TRBV25-1|15|TRBD2|TRBJ2-2|many
TGTGCCAGCAGTGAATTTCGGACTAGTACCGGGGAGCTGTTTTTT
CASSEFRTSTGELFF
>TRBV4-1|16|TRBD1|TRBJ2-5|.
TGCGCCAGCAGCCAAGATGGGGACAGGGGTCAAGAGACCCAGTACTTC
CASSQDGDRGQETQYF
>TRBV20-1|11|.|TRBJ1-2|.
TGCAGTGTCAGAGAAAACTATGGCTACACCTTC
CSVRENYGYTF
>TRBV20-1|15|TRBD1|TRBJ2-5|many
TGCAGTGCTAGAGATAGCGGACAGGGGAGGAGTTCCCAGTACTTC
CSARDSGQGRSSQYF
>TRBV28|15|.|TRBJ1-1|many
TGTGCCAGCAGTACCTCAGGGGAATGGGACACTGAAGCTTTCTTT
CASSTSGEWDTEAFF
>TRBV7-9|12|.|TRBJ1-2|many
TGTGCCAGCAGCCAGGAACGCTATGGCTACACCTTC
CASSQERYGYTF
>TRBV10-3|15|.|TRBJ1-1|many
TGTGCCATCAGTGAGTCCAGGGGTAGGGACACTGAAGCTTTCTTT
CAISESRGRDTEAFF
>TRBV10-1|14|.|TRBJ2-2|.
TGCGCCAGCAGTGAGCAGTCAAACACCGGGGAGCTGTTTTTT
CASSEQSNTGELFF
>TRBV20-1|15|TRBD1|TRBJ1-2|few
TGCAGTGCTAGAGATCGGGTCAGGGGGTCCCATGGCTACACCTTC
CSARDRVRGSHGYTF
>TRBV11-2|15|TRBD1|TRBJ1-1|many
TGTGCCAGCAGCTCCGGGACAGGTTTGAACACTGAAGCTTTCTTT
CASSSGTGLNTEAFF
>TRBV12-3/TRBV12-4|14|.|TRBJ1-1|many
TGTGCCAGCAGGGCAGACACTATGAACACTGAAGCTTTCTTT
CASRADTMNTEAFF
>TRBV2|10|.|TRBJ2-1|many
TGTGCCAGCAGTGTAATTGAGCAGTTCTTC
CASSVIEQFF